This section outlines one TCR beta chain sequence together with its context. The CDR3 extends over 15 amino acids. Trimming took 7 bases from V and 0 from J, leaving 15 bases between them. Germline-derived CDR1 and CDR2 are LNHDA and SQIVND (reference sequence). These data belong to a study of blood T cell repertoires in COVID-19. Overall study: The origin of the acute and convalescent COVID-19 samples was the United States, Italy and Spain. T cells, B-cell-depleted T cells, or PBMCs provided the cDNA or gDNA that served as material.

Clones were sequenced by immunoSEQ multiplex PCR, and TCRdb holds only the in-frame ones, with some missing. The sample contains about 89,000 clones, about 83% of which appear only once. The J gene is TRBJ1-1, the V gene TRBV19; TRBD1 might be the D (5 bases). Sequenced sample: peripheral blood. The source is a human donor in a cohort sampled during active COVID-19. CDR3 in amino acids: CASTPGGVMNTEAFF. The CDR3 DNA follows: TGTGCCAGTACCCCCGGGGGAGTCATGAACACTGAAGCTTTCTTT.